This T cell receptor beta chain stems from a study of sequential checkpoint blockade in melanoma. Turning to the study itself: Randomization was 1:1 between first-line nivolumab→ipilimumab and ipilimumab→nivolumab.

Stated treatment: randomized to nivolumab then ipilimumab (arm A) or the reverse (arm B). Between the trimmed V and J ends, which lost 1 base and 4 bases, there was a span of 13 bases. Germline V lookup: CDR1 SGHDN, CDR2 FVKESK. This CDR3 region has 15 residues. Assay: immunoSEQ multiplex PCR; the TCRdb copy retains only in-frame clones and omits some. The table has around 37,000 clones, more than 25% seen once. The sample consisted of tumor tissue (inferred from file names), taken from a patient given nivolumab and ipilimumab in sequence. This TCR came from a human donor with melanoma. This chain connects TRBV14 to TRBJ1-2; D not certain. This chain's CDR3 is CASSQGISHTYGYTF. For the CDR3, the DNA is TGTGCCAGCAGCCAAGGTATTAGTCACACCTATGGCTACACCTTC.